The next 16 T cell receptor beta chains were all read from a single sample in a study of T-cell reconstitution after alpha-beta-depleted transplantation in children. TCRbeta library construction was performed incorporating unique molecular identifiers. TCRdb analysed the PCR reads with MiXCR anew, one entry per CDR3 protein. Here the sample spans fewer than 750,000 distinct CDR3 sequences, roughly 27% being singletons. The material was PBMCs, obtained before TCRalphabeta/CD19-depleted stem cell transplant. The receptors originated from a boy younger than two with Wiskott-Aldrich syndrome, due to receive a stem cell transplant.

This clonotype was recorded a few times. J is TRBJ2-2 and V is TRBV30, with TRBD2 matching 7 bases. Losses at the gene ends were 4 bases for V and 7 bases for J; bases not matched to a gene: 3. The V gene's germline CDR1 is GTSNPN and CDR2 SVGIG (reference sequence). The CDR3 consists of 12 residues. For the CDR3, the DNA is TGTGCCTGGACAGGCGGGAGCGGGGAGCTGTTTTTT. Amino acids: CAWTGGSGELFF.

This clonotype has a handful of counts. The chain recombines TRBV10-2 with TRBJ2-5; D gene unclear. CDR1 and CDR2 from the germline V gene are WSHSY and SAAADI. V lost 3 bases to trimming and J lost 5 bases, with 4 bases between them. The CDR3 has 11 residues. Here the CDR3 DNA reads TGCGCCAGCAGTGATTGGGAGACCCAGTACTTC. It is translated as CASSDWETQYF.

The gene calls are TRBV28 and TRBJ2-6, with 9 bases aligning to TRBD1. The length of the CDR3 is 18 residues. The germline CDR1 and CDR2 sequences are MDHEN and SYDVKM. V was pared by 1 base and J by 1 base, with 5 bases of the junction left unmatched. The CDR3 protein is CASSLYSGTGSGANVLTF. The CDR3, as DNA: TGTGCCAGCAGTTTATATTCCGGGACAGGGTCTGGGGCCAACGTCCTGACTTTC.

This chain joins TRBV12-3 or TRBV12-4 and TRBJ2-1; 7 nucleotides match TRBD2. The CDR3 is made up of 17 amino acids. The V segment lost 1 base and the J segment 0 bases; nucleotides outside the gene matches: 6. This chain's CDR3 is CASSLGLGGSSYNEQFF. CDR3 DNA: TGTGCCAGCAGTTTAGGGTTGGGGGGGAGCTCCTACAATGAGCAGTTCTTC.

V and J are TRBV5-1 and TRBJ2-7; weak D call: TRBD1 (5 bases). The germline V gene encodes CDR1 SGHRS and CDR2 YFSETQ. V shed 1 base and J shed 3 bases, with 14 bases lying between them. The CDR3 loop spans 15 amino acids. The CDR3 reads CASSLTGQGFYEQYF. CDR3 in DNA: TGCGCCAGCAGCTTGACCGGGCAGGGATTCTACGAGCAGTACTTC.

The V and J genes are TRBV14 and TRBJ2-2; D possibly corresponds to TRBD2 (5 bases). The CDR3 has 17 amino acids. Per the germline V gene, CDR1 is SGHDN and CDR2 is FVKESK. With 0 bases removed from V and 3 bases from J, the gap between germline ends came to 14 bases. The CDR3 DNA sequence: TGTGCCAGCAGCCAAGAACGGACTTGGAAGGACACCGGGGAGCTGTTTTTT. Amino acids: CASSQERTWKDTGELFF.

This clonotype came up a few times. The chain recombines TRBV19 with TRBJ1-1; D not certain. CDR1 is LNHDA and CDR2 is SQIVND in the germline V gene (reference sequence). The CDR3 is made up of 13 amino acids. With 5 bases removed from V and 1 base from J, the gap between germline ends came to 8 bases. CDR3 in amino acids: CASSRRGNTEAFF. CDR3 coding DNA: TGTGCCAGTAGTCGGCGGGGGAACACTGAAGCTTTCTTT.

CDR3 nucleotides: TGTGCCTGGAGTCCGGGACTAGCGGGAGGCCACACAGATACGCAGTATTTT. The encoded protein is CAWSPGLAGGHTDTQYF. This chain links TRBV30 with TRBJ2-3, with 15 nucleotides matching TRBD2. J gave up 2 bases and V 2 bases, and 5 bases lay outside the gene matches. The CDR3 runs to 17 residues. The germline V gene encodes CDR1 GTSNPN and CDR2 SVGIG (reference sequence).

The rearrangement links TRBV6-6 to TRBJ2-1; D not resolved. The length of the CDR3 is 13 residues. Germline V CDR1 and CDR2: MNHNY, SVGAGI (reference sequence). The V gene lost 4 bases and the J gene lost 6 bases, with 10 bases spanning the gap. The DNA for the CDR3 is TGTGCCAGCAGTTCCTTGGCGACCAATGAGCAGTTCTTC. It specifies CASSSLATNEQFF.

The V call is TRBV15, the J call TRBJ1-2, with D unclear. The V and J ends lost 4 bases and 5 bases respectively, with 14 bases between them. Germline loops: CDR1 LNHNV, CDR2 YYDKDF (reference sequence). This CDR3 has 14 amino acids. DNA of the CDR3: TGTGCCACCAGCAATACTAGGACGGAATATGGCTACACCTTC. Encoded protein: CATSNTRTEYGYTF.

This clonotype occurred a few times. This chain joins TRBV6-5 and TRBJ2-3, with TRBD2 as a possible D gene (6 bases). Trimming removed 0 bases from V and 0 bases from J, with 10 bases in between. This CDR3 contains 16 residues. Germline V CDR1 and CDR2: MNHEY, SVGAGI. CDR3 DNA sequence: TGTGCCAGCAGTTACTCGGCTAGCGCTAGCACAGATACGCAGTATTTT. It translates to CASSYSASASTDTQYF.

J is TRBJ1-1 and V is TRBV5-1, with unresolved D. The CDR3 sequence is 13 residues long. Trimming shortened V by 7 bases and J by 1 base, and 11 bases separated the two germline ends. Per germline, CDR1 SGHRS and CDR2 YFSETQ. CDR3 protein: CASAGASNTEAFF. DNA for the CDR3: TGCGCCAGCGCAGGAGCTTCGAACACTGAAGCTTTCTTT.

This clonotype was counted between two and nine times. The chain is built from TRBV5-1 and TRBJ1-5; 9 bases match TRBD1. Germline lookup yields CDR1 SGHRS and CDR2 YFSETQ. V was clipped by 4 bases and J by 4 bases; unmatched bases: 6. The CDR3 is 15 residues long. The CDR3 sequence is CASSGGTGPNQPQHF. The DNA of the CDR3 is TGCGCCAGCAGCGGCGGGACAGGGCCAAATCAGCCCCAGCATTTT.

The CDR3 reads CASRPRTSGGSYNEQFF. Written as DNA, the CDR3 is TGTGCCAGCAGGCCCCGGACTAGCGGGGGCTCCTACAATGAGCAGTTCTTC. The rearrangement links TRBV7-8 to TRBJ2-1; 13 positions match TRBD2. V gave up 6 bases and J gave up 0 bases; unmatched junction bases: 5. Germline CDR1 reads SGHVS; CDR2 reads FQNEAQ. The CDR3 consists of 17 residues.

In this sample, this clonotype turned up a few times. The chain has TRBV5-6 and TRBJ2-1; TRBD2 agrees at 7 bases. Unmatched junction bases numbered 21, after V lost 4 bases and J lost 8 bases. Per germline, CDR1 SGHDT and CDR2 YYEEEE. This CDR3 region has 18 residues. CDR3 in DNA: TGTGCCAGCAGCGACCGAGGGGAGGGAGGATTTTCTGGCGATGAGCAGTTCTTC. This encodes CASSDRGEGGFSGDEQFF. Full variable domain (rest looked up from reference TRBV5-6 and TRBJ2-1): DAGVTQSPTHLIKTRGQQVTLRCSPKSGHDTVSWYQQALGQGPQFIFQYYEEEERQRGNFPDRFSGHQFPNYSSELNVNALLLGDSALYLCASSDRGEGGFSGDEQFFGPGTRLTVL.

This clonotype was picked up a small number of times. This chain joins TRBV9 and TRBJ2-5; weak D call: TRBD1 (5 bases). Looked up from germline, CDR1 is SGDLS and CDR2 is YYNGEE. The CDR3 loop spans 16 amino acids. The ends were cut back, 0 bases at V and 7 bases at J, with 19 bases in the middle. The CDR3 region is CASSVEQGPPTGTQYF. Written as DNA, the CDR3 is TGTGCCAGCAGCGTAGAGCAGGGCCCGCCTACTGGGACCCAGTACTTC.